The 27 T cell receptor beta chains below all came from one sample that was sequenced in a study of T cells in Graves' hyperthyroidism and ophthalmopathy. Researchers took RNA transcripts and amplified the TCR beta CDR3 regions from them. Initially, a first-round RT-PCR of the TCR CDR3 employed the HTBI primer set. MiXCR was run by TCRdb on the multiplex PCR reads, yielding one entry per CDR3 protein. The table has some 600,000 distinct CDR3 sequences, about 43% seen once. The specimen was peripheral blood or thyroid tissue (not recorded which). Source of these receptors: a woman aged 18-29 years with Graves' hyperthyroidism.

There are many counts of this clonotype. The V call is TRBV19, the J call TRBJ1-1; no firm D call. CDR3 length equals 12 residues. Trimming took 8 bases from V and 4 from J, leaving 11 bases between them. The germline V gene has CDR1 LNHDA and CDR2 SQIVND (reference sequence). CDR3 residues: CASGKLGTEAFF. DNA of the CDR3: TGTGCCAGTGGGAAATTGGGCACTGAAGCTTTCTTT. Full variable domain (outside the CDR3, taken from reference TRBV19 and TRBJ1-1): DGGITQSPKYLFRKEGQNVTLSCEQNLNHDAMYWYRQDPGQGLRLIYYSQIVNDFQKGDIAEGYSVSREKKESFPLTVTSAQKNPTAFYLCASGKLGTEAFFGQGTRLTVV.

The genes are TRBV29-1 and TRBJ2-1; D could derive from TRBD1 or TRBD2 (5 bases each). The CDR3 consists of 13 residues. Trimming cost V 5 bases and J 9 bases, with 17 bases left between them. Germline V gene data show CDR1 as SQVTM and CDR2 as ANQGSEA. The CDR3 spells CSVPAAWGTEQFF. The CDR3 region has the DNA TGCAGCGTTCCAGCGGCGTGGGGGACTGAGCAGTTCTTC.

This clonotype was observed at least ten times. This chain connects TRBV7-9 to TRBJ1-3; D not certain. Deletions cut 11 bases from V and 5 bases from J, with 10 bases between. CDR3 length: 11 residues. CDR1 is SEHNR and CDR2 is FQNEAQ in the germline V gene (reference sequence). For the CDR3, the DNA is TGTGCCCCGCGATCCCGAAACACCATATATTTT. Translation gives CAPRSRNTIYF.

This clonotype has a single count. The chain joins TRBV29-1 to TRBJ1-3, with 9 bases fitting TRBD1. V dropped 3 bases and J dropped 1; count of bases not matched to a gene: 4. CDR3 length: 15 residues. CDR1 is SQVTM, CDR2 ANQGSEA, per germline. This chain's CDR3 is CSVEDRGSSGNTIYF. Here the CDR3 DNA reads TGCAGCGTTGAGGACAGGGGATCGTCTGGAAACACCATATATTTT.

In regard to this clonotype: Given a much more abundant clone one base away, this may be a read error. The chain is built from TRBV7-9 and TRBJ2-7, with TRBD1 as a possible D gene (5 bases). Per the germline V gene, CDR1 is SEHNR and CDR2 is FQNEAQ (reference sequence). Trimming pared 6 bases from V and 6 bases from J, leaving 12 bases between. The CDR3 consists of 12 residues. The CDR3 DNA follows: TGTGCCAGCAGGCTGGACACCTCCGAGCAGTACTTC. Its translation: CASRLDTSEQYF.

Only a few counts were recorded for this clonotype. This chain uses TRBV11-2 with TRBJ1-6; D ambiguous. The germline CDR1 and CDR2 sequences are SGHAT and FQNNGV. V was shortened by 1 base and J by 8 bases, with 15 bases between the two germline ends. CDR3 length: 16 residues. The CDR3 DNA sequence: TGTGCCAGCAGCTTAGTTGTGGAATTCGTAGATTCACCCCTCCACTTT. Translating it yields CASSLVVEFVDSPLHF.

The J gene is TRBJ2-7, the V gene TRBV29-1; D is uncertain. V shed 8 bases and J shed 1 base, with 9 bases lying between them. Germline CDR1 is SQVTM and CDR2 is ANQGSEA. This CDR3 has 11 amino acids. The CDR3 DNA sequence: TGCAGCCAAGCTGGGTCCTACGAGCAGTACTTC. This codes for CSQAGSYEQYF.

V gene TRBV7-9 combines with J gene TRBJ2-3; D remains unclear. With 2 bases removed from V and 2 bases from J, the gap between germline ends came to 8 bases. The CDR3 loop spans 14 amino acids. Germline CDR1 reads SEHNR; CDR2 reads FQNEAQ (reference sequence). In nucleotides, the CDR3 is TGTGCCAGCAGCTTAAATGCCTTCACAGATACGCAGTATTTT. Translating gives CASSLNAFTDTQYF. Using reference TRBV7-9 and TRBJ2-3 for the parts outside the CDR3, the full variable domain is DTGVSQNPRHKITKRGQNVTFRCDPISEHNRLYWYRQTLGQGPEFLTYFQNEAQLEKSRLLSDRFSAERPKGSFSTLEIQRTEQGDSAMYLCASSLNAFTDTQYFGPGTRLTVL.

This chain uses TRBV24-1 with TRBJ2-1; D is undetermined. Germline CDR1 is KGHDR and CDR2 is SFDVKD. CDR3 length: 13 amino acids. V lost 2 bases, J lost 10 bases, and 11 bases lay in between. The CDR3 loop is CATSDSNRPEQFF. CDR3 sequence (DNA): TGTGCCACCAGTGATTCAAACAGACCCGAGCAGTTCTTC.

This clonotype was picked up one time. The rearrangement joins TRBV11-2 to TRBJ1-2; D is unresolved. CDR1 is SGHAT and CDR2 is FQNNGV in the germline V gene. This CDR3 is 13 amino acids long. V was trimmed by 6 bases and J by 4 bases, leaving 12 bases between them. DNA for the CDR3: TGTGCCAGCAGTCACGGGGAATCCTATGGCTACACCTTC. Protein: CASSHGESYGYTF.

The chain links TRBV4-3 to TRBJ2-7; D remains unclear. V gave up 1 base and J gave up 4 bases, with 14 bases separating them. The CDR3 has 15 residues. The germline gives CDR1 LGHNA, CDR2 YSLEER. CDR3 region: CASSQGVSNLYEQYF. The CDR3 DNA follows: TGCGCCAGCAGCCAAGGCGTCAGTAACCTTTACGAGCAGTACTTC.

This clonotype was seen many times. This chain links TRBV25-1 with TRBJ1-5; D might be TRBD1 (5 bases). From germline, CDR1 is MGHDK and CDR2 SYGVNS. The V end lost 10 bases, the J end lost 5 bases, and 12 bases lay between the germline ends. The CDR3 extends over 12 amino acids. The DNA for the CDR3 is TGTGCCACCTGGGACGGATATCAGCCCCAGCATTTT. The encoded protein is CATWDGYQPQHF.

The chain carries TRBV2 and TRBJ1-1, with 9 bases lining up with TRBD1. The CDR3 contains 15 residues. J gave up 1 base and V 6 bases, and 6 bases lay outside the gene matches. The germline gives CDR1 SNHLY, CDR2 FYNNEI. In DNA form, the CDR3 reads TGTGCCAGCAGAGAACAGGGGGCCCGGAACACTGAAGCTTTCTTT. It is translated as CASREQGARNTEAFF.

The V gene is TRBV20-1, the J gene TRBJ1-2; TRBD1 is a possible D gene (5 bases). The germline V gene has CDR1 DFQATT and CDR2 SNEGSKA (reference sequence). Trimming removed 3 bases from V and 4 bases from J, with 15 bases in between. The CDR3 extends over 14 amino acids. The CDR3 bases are TGCAGTGCTAGCAGACCATCGGGGGTCTATGGCTACACCTTC. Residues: CSASRPSGVYGYTF.

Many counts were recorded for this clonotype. CDR3 nucleotides: TGTGCCAGCACTTCTGGGGCCAACGTCCTGACTTTC. Translated: CASTSGANVLTF. The chain has TRBV6-5 and TRBJ2-6; D ambiguous. V lost 7 bases, J lost 1 base, and 2 bases lay in between. The CDR3 runs to 12 residues. Germline CDR1 is MNHEY and CDR2 is SVGAGI.

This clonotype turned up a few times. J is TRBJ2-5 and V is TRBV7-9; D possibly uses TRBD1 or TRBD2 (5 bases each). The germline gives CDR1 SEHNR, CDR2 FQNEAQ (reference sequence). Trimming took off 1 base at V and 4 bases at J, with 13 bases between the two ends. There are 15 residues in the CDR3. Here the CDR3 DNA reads TGTGCCAGCAGCTTAGTCGGAACAGGAGGAGAGACCCAGTACTTC. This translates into CASSLVGTGGETQYF. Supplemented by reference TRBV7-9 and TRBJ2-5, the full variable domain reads DTGVSQNPRHKITKRGQNVTFRCDPISEHNRLYWYRQTLGQGPEFLTYFQNEAQLEKSRLLSDRFSAERPKGSFSTLEIQRTEQGDSAMYLCASSLVGTGGETQYFGPGTRLLVL.

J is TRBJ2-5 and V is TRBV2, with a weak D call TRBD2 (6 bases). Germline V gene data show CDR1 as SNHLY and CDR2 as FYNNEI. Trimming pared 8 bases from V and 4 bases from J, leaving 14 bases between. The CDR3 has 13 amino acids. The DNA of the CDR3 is TGTGCCAGCCTACCAACAGCGGGAGAGACCCAGTACTTC. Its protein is CASLPTAGETQYF.

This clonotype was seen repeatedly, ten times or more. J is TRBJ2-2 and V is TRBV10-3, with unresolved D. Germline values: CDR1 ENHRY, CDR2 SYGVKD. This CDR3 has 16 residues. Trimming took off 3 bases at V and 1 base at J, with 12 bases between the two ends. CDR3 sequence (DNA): TGTGCCATCAGTGAAGGGTTGTCAGGGAACACCGGGGAGCTGTTTTTT. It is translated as CAISEGLSGNTGELFF.

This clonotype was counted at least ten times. This CDR3 reads CASSSDDWEKLFF. The CDR3 nucleotides are TGTGCCAGCAGTTCGGACGATTGGGAAAAACTGTTTTTT. The genes are TRBV7-2 and TRBJ1-4; D is ambiguous. Trimming shortened V by 6 bases and J by 8 bases, and 13 bases separated the two germline ends. Looked up from germline, CDR1 is SGHTA and CDR2 is FQGNSA. CDR3 size: 13 residues.

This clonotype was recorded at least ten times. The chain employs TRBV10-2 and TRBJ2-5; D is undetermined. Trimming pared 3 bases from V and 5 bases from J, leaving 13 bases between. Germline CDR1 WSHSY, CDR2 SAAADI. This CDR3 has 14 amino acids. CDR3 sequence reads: CASSDIEGPETQYF. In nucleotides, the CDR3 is TGCGCCAGCAGTGACATTGAAGGGCCGGAGACCCAGTACTTC.

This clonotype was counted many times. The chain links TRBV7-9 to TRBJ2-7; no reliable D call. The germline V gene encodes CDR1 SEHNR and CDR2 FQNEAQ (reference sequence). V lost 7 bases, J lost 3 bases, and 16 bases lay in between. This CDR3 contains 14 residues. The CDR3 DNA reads TGTGCCAGCACCTCCCGCGAAAAGGGCTACGAGCAGTACTTC. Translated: CASTSREKGYEQYF.

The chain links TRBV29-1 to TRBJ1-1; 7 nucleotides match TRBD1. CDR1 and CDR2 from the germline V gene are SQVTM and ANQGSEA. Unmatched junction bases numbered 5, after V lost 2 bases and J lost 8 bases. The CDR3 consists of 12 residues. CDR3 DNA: TGCAGCGTTGAAACAGGGGCCCAAGAAGCTTTCTTT. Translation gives CSVETGAQEAFF. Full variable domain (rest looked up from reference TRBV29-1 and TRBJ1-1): SAVISQKPSRDICQRGTSLTIQCQVDSQVTMMFWYRQQPGQSLTLIATANQGSEATYESGFVIDKFPISRPNLTFSTLTVSNMSPEDSSIYLCSVETGAQEAFFGQGTRLTVV.

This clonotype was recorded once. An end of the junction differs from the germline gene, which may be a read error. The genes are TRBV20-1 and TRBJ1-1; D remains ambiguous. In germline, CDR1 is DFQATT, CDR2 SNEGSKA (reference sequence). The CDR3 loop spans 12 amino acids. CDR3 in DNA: TGCAGTGCTAGGGAGGTGAACACTGAAGCTCTCTTT. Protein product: CSAREVNTEALF.

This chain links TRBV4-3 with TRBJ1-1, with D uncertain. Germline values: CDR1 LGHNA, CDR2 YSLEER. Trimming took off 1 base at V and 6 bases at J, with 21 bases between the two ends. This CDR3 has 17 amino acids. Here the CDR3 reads CASSQGLRSPHGAEAFF. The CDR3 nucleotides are TGCGCCAGCAGCCAAGGTCTCCGAAGCCCCCATGGAGCTGAAGCTTTCTTT.

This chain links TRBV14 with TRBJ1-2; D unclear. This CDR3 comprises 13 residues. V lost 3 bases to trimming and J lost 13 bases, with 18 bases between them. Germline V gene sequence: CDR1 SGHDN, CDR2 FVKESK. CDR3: CASSHDVRLGVTF. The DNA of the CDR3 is TGTGCCAGCAGCCACGACGTGCGGTTAGGAGTCACCTTC.

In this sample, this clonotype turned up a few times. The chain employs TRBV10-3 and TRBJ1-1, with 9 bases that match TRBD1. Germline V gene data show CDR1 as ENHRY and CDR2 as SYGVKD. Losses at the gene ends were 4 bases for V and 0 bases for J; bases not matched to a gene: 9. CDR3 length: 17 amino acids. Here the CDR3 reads CAISGGDRDFMNTEAFF. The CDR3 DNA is TGTGCCATCAGTGGGGGGGACAGGGATTTCATGAACACTGAAGCTTTCTTT.

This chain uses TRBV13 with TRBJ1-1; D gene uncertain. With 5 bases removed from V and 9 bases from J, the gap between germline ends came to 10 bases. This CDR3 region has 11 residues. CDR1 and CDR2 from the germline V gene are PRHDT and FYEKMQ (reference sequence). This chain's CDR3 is CASSPRGQAFF. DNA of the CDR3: TGTGCCAGCAGCCCCCGCGGGCAAGCTTTCTTT.